This T cell receptor beta chain was identified during a study of blood T cell repertoires in COVID-19 (TCRdb year 2020). Context from the whole study: Samples from collaborators originated in the United States, Italy and Spain and spanned both the acute and convalescent phases of COVID-19. The prospective study material was composed of cDNA or gDNA derived from T cells, B-cell-depleted T cells, or PBMCs. Deeply sampled blood TCRbeta repertoires from subjects exposed to, actively infected with, or recovered from COVID-19 were included in the dataset. The repertoires were made available in a free public database intended to serve as a resource for research on the immune response to SARS-CoV-2. The samples were drawn from two sources: the first 160 participants of the ongoing ImmuneRACE study, and 950 to 1,500 subjects contributed by 6 global collaborators. Sample metadata almost always included a de-identified subject ID, COVID-19 status, age in years and sex. HLA class I and class II types, where available, came from metadata supplied by the sample provider rather than from assay-based typing.

The CDR3 holds 14 amino acids from the cysteine to the phenylalanine. Only the CDR3 region is kept as DNA, spanning 42 bases read in frame from base 1. For this chain, trimming is 5 bases at the V end and 4 bases at the J end, and the number of junction bases without a gene match is 7. CDR1 and CDR2 (MNHEY, SVGEGT) derive from the germline V gene. The immunoSEQ Assay, a bias-controlled multiplex PCR, was used to amplify TCRbeta CDR3 regions from genomic DNA. The authors processed their data as follows. The number of nucleated cells in each sample was estimated by amplification of reference gene primers within the assay. To quantify the absolute abundance of each unique TCRbeta CDR3 rearrangement, sequence reads were collapsed and filtered. For each sample, productive Simpson clonality was calculated as the square root of Simpson's diversity index across productive rearrangements. In TCRdb, the immuneACCESS table is reduced to in-frame sequences with V and J assigned. These tables do not hold every clone; where another copy was compared, an unresolved V gene accounts for under half, and the others remain unexplained. D and trimming come from the DNA, and the V and J calls and clone size come from that table. This sample comprises hundreds of thousands of clones, about nine tenths of them detected only once. About 11% of the sample goes to the ten largest clones.

General conclusions and limits of the study: The quantity of clinical and demographic metadata differed by source and by participant and was supplied without curation.

In Seattle, one collaborating source enrolled patients while the infection was active and tracked those patients longitudinally over the course of disease. Collaborating institutions collected whole blood in K2EDTA tubes following their own protocols. Collaborator samples were shipped for TCRbeta analysis as frozen whole blood, isolated PBMCs, or DNA extracted from either sample type. About this clone: Its antigen is not yet known. Per-base quality was not reported, and no clone a single base away is much larger than it.

The sample was peripheral blood. Rearrangement joined TRBV6-2 or TRBV6-3 to TRBJ2-7, with 8 bases in between that match TRBD2. The source of this sequence is a woman aged 25 to 45 with COVID-19, enrolled during active disease. The CDR3 reads as follows: CASSPPIAGYEQYF. The DNA is TGTGCCAGCAGTCCGCCTATAGCGGGGTACGAGCAGTACTTC.